This record concerns one TCR beta chain sequence. The V end was cut by 4 bases, the J end by 0 bases, with 8 bases between. The CDR3 consists of 15 residues. Germline V gene sequence: CDR1 SGHRS, CDR2 YFSETQ. TCRdb's copy holds only in-frame clones and misses some; the assay was immunoSEQ multiplex PCR. The sample records roughly 97,000 clones, approximately 80% being singletons. The sample belongs to a study of PD-1 blockade in classical Hodgkin lymphoma. Each patient relapsed following autologous stem cell transplantation, and prior brentuximab vedotin exposure differed. V is TRBV5-1 and J is TRBJ2-6; D unresolved. The specimen comprised peripheral blood mononuclear cells (PBMCs), sampled at baseline. This TCR came from a human donor with classical Hodgkin lymphoma. The CDR3 DNA sequence: TGCGCCAGCAGCACTTGGGGCTCTGGGGCCAACGTCCTGACTTTC. This codes for CASSTWGSGANVLTF.